These T cell receptor beta chains were read from a single sample in a study of spatial heterogeneity in lung cancer. TCRdb fed the 5' RACE reads into MiXCR, producing one record per CDR3 protein. In the table there are 20,000 to 30,000 distinct CDR3 sequences, about 5.1% of which are singletons. The sequencing here drew on PBMCs, taken at surgery. The receptors originated from a male donor with early-stage non-small cell lung cancer. The CDR3 runs from the conserved cysteine through the conserved F or W. Fields, in order: clone size, V gene, J gene, D gene, CDR3 protein, CDR3 DNA. D genes are given only for firm matches. Clone size is stated in some rows and not others, as once, few, many or a class when expanded.

>many|TRBV21-1|TRBJ2-7|NA
CASSKSTGDSTYEQYF
TGTGCCAGCAGCAAATCAACAGGCGACTCGACCTACGAGCAGTACTTC
>many|TRBV12-3/TRBV12-4|TRBJ2-2|TRBD2
CASSHGLAGVTGELFF
TGTGCCAGCAGCCACGGACTAGCGGGAGTTACCGGGGAGCTGTTTTTT
>many|TRBV11-2|TRBJ2-5|NA
CASSLTVQETQYF
TGTGCCAGCAGCTTAACAGTCCAAGAGACCCAGTACTTC
>medium-sized|TRBV12-3/TRBV12-4|TRBJ2-7|TRBD2
CASSLLNRGLAASYEQYF
TGTGCCAGCAGTTTGCTAAATCGAGGACTAGCGGCCTCCTACGAGCAGTACTTC
>medium-sized|TRBV12-3/TRBV12-4|TRBJ1-1|NA
CASSLWRNTEAFF
TGTGCCAGCAGTTTGTGGAGAAACACTGAAGCTTTCTTT
>many|TRBV28|TRBJ1-6|NA
CASSFTSYNSPLHF
TGTGCCAGCAGTTTCACCTCCTATAATTCACCCCTCCACTTT
>many|TRBV7-2|TRBJ2-5|TRBD1
CASSPDRGETQYF
TGTGCCAGCAGCCCCGACAGGGGAGAGACCCAGTACTTC
>many|TRBV11-2|TRBJ2-2|NA
CASSLERWGELFF
TGTGCCAGCAGCTTAGAGCGGTGGGGGGAGCTGTTTTTT
>many|TRBV2|TRBJ2-1|NA
CASSESDREGFNEQFF
TGTGCCAGCAGTGAGTCGGACAGGGAGGGGTTTAATGAGCAGTTCTTC
>few|TRBV20-1|TRBJ1-3|NA
CSARASSGNTIYF
TGCAGTGCTAGAGCCAGCTCTGGAAACACCATATATTTT
>many|TRBV12-3/TRBV12-4|TRBJ1-5|NA
CASSFAGTNQPQHF
TGTGCCAGCAGCTTTGCCGGGACAAATCAGCCCCAGCATTTT
>many|TRBV7-7|TRBJ2-7|TRBD2
CASGPQYGEQYF
TGTGCTAGCGGGCCCCAGTACGGAGAGCAGTACTTC
>many|TRBV6-1|TRBJ2-5|NA
CASSETYGDAGETQYF
TGTGCCAGCAGCGAAACATATGGGGATGCCGGAGAGACCCAGTACTTC
>many|TRBV18|TRBJ2-2|TRBD1
CASSPLDRAGELFF
TGTGCCAGCTCACCGTTGGACAGGGCCGGGGAGCTGTTTTTT
>many|TRBV27|TRBJ2-7|NA
CASSWDKNYEQYF
TGTGCCAGCAGTTGGGACAAGAACTACGAGCAGTACTTC
>many|TRBV20-1|TRBJ1-1|NA
CSGAMNTEAFF
TGCAGTGGGGCCATGAACACTGAAGCTTTCTTT
>many|TRBV19|TRBJ2-7|NA
CASGDGYEQYF
TGTGCCAGTGGAGACGGATACGAGCAGTACTTC
>many|TRBV12-5|TRBJ1-1|NA
CASGPRQVKNTEAFF
TGTGCTAGTGGTCCACGACAGGTAAAGAACACTGAAGCTTTCTTT
>many|TRBV24-1|TRBJ1-2|NA
CATSDSYYGYTF
TGTGCCACCAGTGATTCGTACTATGGCTACACCTTC
>medium-sized|TRBV28|TRBJ2-3|NA
CASSPPGRISTDTQYF
TGTGCCAGCAGTCCCCCGGGACGGATTTCCACAGATACGCAGTATTTT
>many|TRBV18|TRBJ1-2|NA
CASSPWTASPRDGYTF
TGTGCCAGCTCACCTTGGACGGCCAGCCCCCGCGATGGCTACACCTTC
>many|TRBV6-6|TRBJ1-6|NA
CASSYADRRNSPLHF
TGTGCCAGCAGTTACGCGGACAGAAGGAATTCACCCCTCCACTTT
>many|TRBV6-4|TRBJ2-2|NA
CASRPRAEVTGELFF
TGTGCCAGCAGACCCCGGGCCGAGGTGACCGGGGAGCTGTTTTTT
>many|TRBV7-2|TRBJ1-5|NA
CASSLGGANQPQHF
TGTGCCAGCAGCTTAGGGGGGGCAAATCAGCCCCAGCATTTT
>many|TRBV18|TRBJ2-3|TRBD2
CASSPQGLAGSTDTQYF
TGTGCCAGCTCACCCCAGGGACTAGCGGGAAGCACAGATACGCAGTATTTT
>medium-sized|TRBV4-2|TRBJ2-5|TRBD1
CASSRLAGGITETQYF
TGTGCCAGCAGTCGTTTAGCAGGGGGCATTACGGAGACCCAGTACTTC
>many|TRBV28|TRBJ2-7|TRBD1
CASSGGGDRVYEQYF
TGTGCCAGCAGTGGAGGTGGGGACAGGGTCTACGAGCAGTACTTC
>many|TRBV7-2|TRBJ2-3|NA
CASSLVVGATDTQYF
TGTGCCAGCAGCTTAGTAGTTGGGGCCACAGATACGCAGTATTTT
>many|TRBV6-5|TRBJ1-2|TRBD1
CASSSDRKNYGYTF
TGTGCCAGCAGTTCGGACAGGAAAAACTATGGCTACACCTTC
>many|TRBV27|TRBJ1-4|NA
CASSLRPYEKLFF
TGTGCCAGCAGTTTACGGCCGTATGAAAAACTGTTTTTT
>NA|TRBV7-8|TRBJ1-2|NA
CASSSLEDGYTF
TGTGCCAGCAGCTCTCTCGAGGATGGCTACACCTTC
>many|TRBV4-1|TRBJ1-4|NA
CASSQYQRRNEKLFF
TGCGCCAGCAGCCAATACCAGCGGCGGAATGAAAAACTGTTTTTT
>many|TRBV21-1|TRBJ2-7|NA
CASTSQVQGGEQYF
TGTGCCAGCACCTCACAAGTCCAAGGTGGCGAGCAGTACTTC
>many|TRBV10-2|TRBJ2-2|NA
CASRITGEVWTGELFF
TGCGCCAGCAGAATAACAGGGGAGGTTTGGACCGGGGAGCTGTTTTTT
>many|TRBV6-5|TRBJ1-2|NA
CVSEGNYGYTF
TGTGTCTCGGAGGGGAACTATGGCTACACCTTC
>many|TRBV18|TRBJ2-7|TRBD1
CASHSDRAWEQYF
TGTGCCAGCCATTCCGACAGGGCCTGGGAGCAGTACTTC
>many|TRBV15|TRBJ1-5|NA
CATSRGGRADQPQHF
TGTGCCACCAGCAGAGGGGGGAGAGCGGATCAGCCCCAGCATTTT
>many|TRBV14|TRBJ2-5|TRBD1
CASSLGQQGAETQYF
TGTGCCAGCAGCCTTGGACAACAGGGGGCGGAGACCCAGTACTTC
>many|TRBV20-1|TRBJ2-1|TRBD2
CSAPPSGRGGSYNEQFF
TGCAGTGCCCCACCCTCGGGCCGGGGGGGCTCCTACAATGAGCAGTTCTTC
>many|TRBV15|TRBJ2-3|NA
CATSSSHGGRTDTQYF
TGTGCCACCAGCAGCTCCCATGGAGGGAGGACAGATACGCAGTATTTT
>many|TRBV5-5|TRBJ2-7|TRBD2
CASSLGNAGGPDEQYF
TGTGCCAGCAGCTTAGGGAACGCGGGGGGGCCAGACGAGCAGTACTTC